The 24 T cell receptor beta chains presented below share a single source sample, sequenced in a study of OX40 agonist ivuxolimab in advanced cancers. Assay: immunoSEQ multiplex PCR; the TCRdb copy retains only in-frame clones and omits some. The table includes 73,000 or so clones, about 89% detected once. Specimen: CD4+ or CD8+ T cells sorted from blood, collected in a trial of the OX40 agonist ivuxolimab. These receptor sequences come from an adult with an advanced solid tumor such as melanoma, head and neck, liver or kidney cancer.

V usage is TRBV6-5 and J usage is TRBJ2-1; possible D gene TRBD2, 6 bases. The CDR3 runs to 15 residues. Germline assignment: CDR1 MNHEY and CDR2 SVGAGI. The ends were cut back, 2 bases at V and 6 bases at J, with 14 bases in the middle. The CDR3, as DNA: TGTGCCAGCAGTTACGGGCAGTTGGGGGGCAATGAGCAGTTCTTC. Its translation: CASSYGQLGGNEQFF.

This chain uses TRBV6-5 with TRBJ1-1; D is possibly TRBD1 (5 bases). Trimming took off 1 base at V and 6 bases at J, with 18 bases between the two ends. Germline V CDR1 and CDR2: MNHEY, SVGAGI. CDR3 length: 16 amino acids. CDR3 DNA: TGTGCCAGCAGTTACTGGTTGGTGGGGGAAGGGTCTGAAGCTTTCTTT. Protein sequence: CASSYWLVGEGSEAFF.

J is TRBJ1-4 and V is TRBV5-4; tentative D call: TRBD1 (6 bases). The CDR3 is 15 amino acids. Trimming cost V 7 bases and J 3 bases, with 16 bases left between them. Germline CDR1 SGHNT, CDR2 YYREEE (reference sequence). The CDR3 is CASSFGGAANEKLFF. The CDR3 DNA reads as TGTGCCAGCTCCTTTGGGGGGGCGGCTAATGAAAAACTGTTTTTT.

V and J are TRBV6-6 and TRBJ2-5, with no clear D. V lost 4 bases and J 1 base, leaving 10 bases between the germline ends. Germline V gene sequence: CDR1 MNHNY, CDR2 SVGAGI (reference sequence). The CDR3 totals 14 residues. CDR3 nucleotide sequence: TGTGCCAGCAGTTCCGGACGAACCCAAGAGACCCAGTACTTC. Residues: CASSSGRTQETQYF.

In regard to this clone: The same CDR3 is also encoded by other DNA sequences in this sample. The rearrangement uses TRBV5-6 and TRBJ1-1; D may be TRBD1 (6 bases). Germline V gene data show CDR1 as SGHDT and CDR2 as YYEEEE. V was pared by 1 base and J by 5 bases, with 21 bases between. This CDR3 is 17 amino acids long. The CDR3 DNA sequence: TGTGCCAGCAGCTTGACAGGAGGGGGTCTAACCAATACTGAAGCTTTCTTT. This codes for CASSLTGGGLTNTEAFF.

The chain has TRBV19 and TRBJ1-3; no clear D. This CDR3 has 13 amino acids. Looked up from germline, CDR1 is LNHDA and CDR2 is SQIVND (reference sequence). V gave up 9 bases and J gave up 0 bases, with 9 bases separating them. This CDR3 reads CASRLRSGNTIYF. Written as DNA, the CDR3 is TGTGCCAGCAGACTGCGCTCTGGAAACACCATATATTTT.

This chain links TRBV5-6 with TRBJ1-1, with D hard to call. The CDR3 covers 14 residues. V was shortened by 0 bases and J by 0 bases, with 6 bases between the two germline ends. The germline V gene encodes CDR1 SGHDT and CDR2 YYEEEE. The CDR3 loop reads CASSLERLNTEAFF. CDR3 nucleotide sequence: TGTGCCAGCAGCTTGGAACGTTTGAACACTGAAGCTTTCTTT.

The genes are TRBV19 and TRBJ2-5; 11 bases align to TRBD2. The CDR3 contains 14 residues. Germline V gene data show CDR1 as LNHDA and CDR2 as SQIVND (reference sequence). The V gene end was trimmed by 8 bases and the J gene end by 4 bases; junction bases not matched to a gene: 6. The CDR3 is CASPGTSGRETQYF. The CDR3 DNA is TGTGCCAGTCCCGGGACTAGCGGCAGAGAGACCCAGTACTTC. Full variable domain (remainder filled in from reference TRBV19 and TRBJ2-5): DGGITQSPKYLFRKEGQNVTLSCEQNLNHDAMYWYRQDPGQGLRLIYYSQIVNDFQKGDIAEGYSVSREKKESFPLTVTSAQKNPTAFYLCASPGTSGRETQYFGPGTRLLVL.

This chain connects TRBV5-1 to TRBJ1-3, with D possibly TRBD1 on 5 matching bases. The ends were cut back, 0 bases at V and 6 bases at J, with 19 bases in the middle. The CDR3 runs to 17 residues. The V gene's germline CDR1 is SGHRS and CDR2 YFSETQ. The CDR3 loop reads CASSLVPGRARENTIYF. CDR3 in DNA: TGCGCCAGCAGCTTGGTTCCGGGACGGGCACGGGAAAACACCATATATTTT.

The V call is TRBV27, the J call TRBJ1-6; no definite D call. The CDR3 loop spans 14 amino acids. Germline CDR1 is MNHEY and CDR2 is SMNVEV (reference sequence). V lost 6 bases to trimming and J lost 7 bases, with 13 bases between them. CDR3 DNA: TGTGCCAGCAGCTCCCCGATGGTCAATTCACCCCTCCACTTT. Protein product: CASSSPMVNSPLHF.

The CDR3 protein is CASSGGLAGVGTQYF. CDR3 nucleotides: TGTGCCAGCAGTGGGGGACTAGCGGGGGTGGGAACGCAGTATTTT. This rearrangement joins TRBV6-1 to TRBJ2-3; 14 bases agree with TRBD2. The CDR3 length is 15 residues. The J segment lost 9 bases and the V segment lost 4 bases, leaving 6 bases of the junction unmatched. CDR1 and CDR2 from the germline V gene are MNHNS and SASEGT.

This clone came up a few times. The gene calls are TRBV27 and TRBJ2-5; D is uncertain. The CDR3 sequence is 11 residues long. CDR1 and CDR2 (germline): MNHEY, SMNVEV (reference sequence). V lost 7 bases and J lost 9, with 12 bases in between. The CDR3, as DNA: TGTGCCAGCACCCAAGAGAAGGCCCAGTACTTC. Protein: CASTQEKAQYF.

The chain combines TRBV7-2 with TRBJ1-4; tentative D call: TRBD1 (5 bases). Trimming took off 3 bases at V and 7 bases at J, with 12 bases between the two ends. The CDR3 is 14 residues long. Germline V gene lookup returns CDR1 SGHTA and CDR2 FQGNSA. In nucleotides, the CDR3 is TGTGCCAGCAGCTTTACTGGGGGTGGTGAAAAACTGTTTTTT. Amino acid sequence: CASSFTGGGEKLFF. The whole variable domain, remainder taken from reference TRBV7-2 and TRBJ1-4, is GAGVSQSPSNKVTEKGKDVELRCDPISGHTALYWYRQSLGQGLEFLIYFQGNSAPDKSGLPSDRFSAERTGGSVSTLTIQRTQQEDSAVYLCASSFTGGGEKLFFGSGTQLSVL.

The V gene is TRBV19, the J gene TRBJ1-2, with D unclear. Per germline, CDR1 LNHDA and CDR2 SQIVND (reference sequence). Trimming cost V 4 bases and J 4 bases, with 19 bases left between them. This CDR3 region has 16 residues. CDR3 nucleotides: TGTGCCAGTAGTAAAGGAGATCGGGGTAGTGGCTATGGCTACACCTTC. Amino acids: CASSKGDRGSGYGYTF.

The V call is TRBV12-5, the J call TRBJ2-1; D possibly matches TRBD1 or TRBD2 (5 bases each). Germline V lookup: CDR1 LGHNT, CDR2 FRNRAP. The V end lost 9 bases, the J end lost 4 bases, and 10 bases lay between the germline ends. This CDR3 spans 12 amino acids. The CDR3 sequence is CAREGHYNEQFF. The CDR3 DNA is TGTGCTAGAGAGGGGCATTACAATGAGCAGTTCTTC.

This clone has just a few counts. The chain carries TRBV21-1 and TRBJ2-7; whether TRBD2, the table's D call, matches the DNA was not checked. TRBV21-1 is assigned pseudogene status. The CDR3 spans 20 residues. CDR3 sequence: CASSKVVSGGRSLAGYEQYF. CDR3 in DNA: TGTGCCAGCAGCAAAGTAGTGAGCGGCGGGAGGTCCTTAGCGGGGTACGAGCAGTACTTC.

The V gene is TRBV30, the J gene TRBJ1-1, with TRBD1 as a possible D gene (6 bases). CDR1 and CDR2 (germline): GTSNPN, SVGIG (reference sequence). The CDR3 runs 14 residues. V was cut by 4 bases and J by 1 base, with 13 bases left in between. The CDR3 DNA reads as TGTGCCTGGATGGCCCGGACAGCGAACACTGAAGCTTTCTTT. Translated: CAWMARTANTEAFF.

The CDR3 bases are TGTGCCAGCAGCCCGCAGGGGGTCCACACTGAAGCTTTCTTT. Translating it yields CASSPQGVHTEAFF. The chain links TRBV7-9 to TRBJ1-1; 7 nucleotides match TRBD1. The junction had 6 bases not matched to a gene; V was cut back by 5 bases and J by 3 bases. This CDR3 spans 14 amino acids. Germline V lookup: CDR1 SEHNR, CDR2 FQNEAQ (reference sequence).

This clone was seen once. The chain employs TRBV6-6 and TRBJ2-5; the D gene is possibly TRBD1 (6 bases). Per the germline V gene, CDR1 is MNHNY and CDR2 is SVGAGI (reference sequence). The V end lost 3 bases, the J end lost 3 bases, and 14 bases lay between the germline ends. This CDR3 has 15 residues. CDR3 coding DNA: TGTGCCAGCAGTTATTTCCGGGACATGAAAGAGACCCAGTACTTC. Encoded protein: CASSYFRDMKETQYF.

CDR3 amino acids: CASSYEQASGANVLTF. DNA for the CDR3: TGTGCCAGCAGTTACGAGCAGGCCTCTGGGGCCAACGTCCTGACTTTC. V and J are TRBV6-5 and TRBJ2-6; D ambiguous. V was clipped by 2 bases and J by 0 bases, with 8 bases between them. The CDR3 has 16 residues. Germline CDR1 reads MNHEY; CDR2 reads SVGAGI.

The chain joins TRBV5-4 to TRBJ1-6; no clear D. Germline loops: CDR1 SGHNT, CDR2 YYREEE (reference sequence). The CDR3 sequence is 14 residues long. Trimming took 4 bases from V and 6 from J, leaving 11 bases between them. CDR3 sequence reads: CASSPLDSNSPLHF. The CDR3, as DNA: TGTGCCAGCAGCCCACTTGATAGTAATTCACCCCTCCACTTT.

The chain employs TRBV27 and TRBJ2-3; D gene unclear. The CDR3 is made up of 11 amino acids. CDR1 is MNHEY and CDR2 is SMNVEV in the germline V gene (reference sequence). The V end was cut by 5 bases, the J end by 6 bases, with 6 bases between. CDR3 region: CASSIADTQYF. The CDR3 coding sequence is TGTGCCAGCAGTATCGCCGATACGCAGTATTTT.

This clone was counted a single time. V and J are TRBV6-1 and TRBJ1-4, with D tentatively TRBD1 (5 bases). This CDR3 has 13 residues. Germline CDR1 MNHNS, CDR2 SASEGT. Between the trimmed V and J ends, which lost 8 bases and 3 bases, there was a span of 10 bases. CDR3 nucleotide sequence: TGTGCCAGCGTCAGGGTGGCTAATGAAAAACTGTTTTTT. It codes for CASVRVANEKLFF.

The rearrangement joins TRBV11-2 to TRBJ1-2; 10 bases match TRBD1. The germline CDR1 and CDR2 sequences are SGHAT and FQNNGV. V gave up 5 bases and J gave up 12 bases; unmatched junction bases: 12. This CDR3 has 14 amino acids. CDR3 DNA: TGTGCCAGCAGCATAACGGGACAGGGGAGGGAGCACACCTTC. Encoded protein: CASSITGQGREHTF.